The 29 T cell receptor beta chains in this list originate from one sample, sequenced in a study of tumor-infiltrating lymphocytes in glioblastoma multiforme (dated by TCRdb to 2017 to 2019). The sequencer was an Illumina HiSeq 2500. A modified ARM-PCR protocol with multiple V-beta primers and a C-beta primer was used to build TCRB libraries from RNA via three nested multiplex PCR rounds. TCRdb itself trimmed the public reads at Q25 with fastp, ran MiXCR and retained productive beta chains. Entries are consolidated by CDR3 protein sequence, retaining the most common genes and DNA. The sample profile shows 20,000 or so distinct CDR3 sequences; about 70% of them were found once. The ten most abundant clones make up under 20% of the sample. The sample was peripheral blood. These receptors came from a male donor with glioblastoma.

This clonotype was recorded once. This chain joins TRBV11-2 and TRBJ2-1; possible D gene TRBD1, 5 bases. CDR3 length: 14 amino acids. Germline V CDR1 and CDR2: SGHAT, FQNNGV. The CDR3 region has the DNA TGTACCTGTAGCTTAGGGGTCGACTACAATGAGCAGTTCTTC. Translation: CTCSLGVDYNEQFF.

As for this clonotype: This CDR3 fails to terminate in the conserved phenylalanine or tryptophan, so it likely reflects a read error. The chain employs TRBV29-1 and TRBJ1-1; the D gene is possibly TRBD1 (5 bases). Deletions cut 3 bases from V and 2 bases from J, with 10 bases between. The CDR3 totals 13 residues. Germline assignment: CDR1 SQVTM and CDR2 ANQGSEA. CDR3 sequence: CSVDVQGNTEAFL. In nucleotides, the CDR3 is TGCAGCGTTGATGTGCAGGGAAACACTGAAGCTTTCCTT.

This chain links TRBV28 with TRBJ1-1; D unclear. The CDR3 is made up of 13 amino acids. In germline, CDR1 is MDHEN, CDR2 SYDVKM. The V end lost 1 base, the J end lost 5 bases, and 8 bases lay between the germline ends. The CDR3 sequence: CASSLLRRTEAFF. Here the CDR3 DNA reads TGTGCCAGCAGTTTATTACGACGAACTGAAGCTTTCTTT.

This clonotype was recorded at least ten times. CDR3 protein: CASSSQTGNQETQYF. CDR3 sequence (DNA): TGCGCCAGCAGCAGCCAGACAGGGAACCAAGAGACCCAGTACTTC. The chain has TRBV5-1 and TRBJ2-5; 7 bases agree with TRBD1. The V gene's germline CDR1 is SGHRS and CDR2 YFSETQ. The ends lost 4 bases at V and 0 bases at J; junction bases unmatched: 6. The CDR3 has 15 residues.

The V and J genes are TRBV20-1 and TRBJ2-2; 10 bases are a match to TRBD2. The length of the CDR3 is 15 residues. After removal of 1 base from V and 8 bases from J, the junction contained 7 bases not matched to a gene. Germline CDR1 reads DFQATT; CDR2 reads SNEGSKA (reference sequence). For the CDR3, the DNA is TGCAGTGCTAGAGTACTAGCGGGATTAACAGGGGAGCTGTTTTTT. Protein sequence: CSARVLAGLTGELFF.

This clonotype was observed once. This chain connects TRBV29-1 to TRBJ1-4; weak D call: TRBD1 (5 bases). The CDR3 spans 13 residues. Germline V lookup: CDR1 SQVTM, CDR2 ANQGSEA. In nucleotides, the CDR3 is TGCATCGCTGAAGGTGAAGGGACTGAAAAACTGTTTTTT. Encoded protein: CIAEGEGTEKLFF.

In regard to this clonotype: A much bigger clone sits one base away, suggesting this may be a read error. This is likely a read error, given that the CDR3 carries no conserved phenylalanine or tryptophan at its end. CDR3 loop: CASLARQPNQPQHC. The CDR3 coding sequence is TGTGCCAGCCTAGCGCGACAGCCAAATCAGCCCCAGCATTGT. The chain recombines TRBV28 with TRBJ1-5; D is perhaps TRBD1 (5 bases). The CDR3 consists of 14 residues. Germline loops: CDR1 MDHEN, CDR2 SYDVKM. V lost 8 bases and J 4 bases, leaving 15 bases between the germline ends.

As to this clonotype: A read error may be the cause here, since a much bigger clone is one base away. The chain joins TRBV5-1 to TRBJ2-7; D unclear. The CDR3 length is 14 residues. Germline V gene data show CDR1 as SGHRS and CDR2 as YFSETQ. In nucleotides, the CDR3 is TGCGCCAGCAGCTCTTCGGGCCTCTCCTACGTGCAGTACTTC. It specifies CASSSSGLSYVQYF.

The chain employs TRBV29-1 and TRBJ1-2; D remains unclear. The CDR3 has 10 residues. Trimming removed 3 bases at V and 4 bases at J, with 3 bases between. CDR1 SQVTM and CDR2 ANQGSEA come from the germline V gene. The CDR3 DNA reads as TGCAGCGTTGATCCCTATGGCTACACCTTC. It translates to CSVDPYGYTF. The variable domain in full, with the rest retrieved from reference TRBV29-1 and TRBJ1-2, is SAVISQKPSRDICQRGTSLTIQCQVDSQVTMMFWYRQQPGQSLTLIATANQGSEATYESGFVIDKFPISRPNLTFSTLTVSNMSPEDSSIYLCSVDPYGYTFGSGTRLTVV.

Notes on this clonotype: Given the absence of the conserved phenylalanine or tryptophan at the CDR3 end, a read error is likely. This chain links TRBV10-3 with TRBJ2-7; 7 bases are shared with TRBD1. CDR1 and CDR2 (germline): ENHRY, SYGVKD. V was pared by 10 bases and J by 6 bases, with 15 bases of the junction left unmatched. This CDR3 spans 14 amino acids. CDR3 protein: CATVAEGAIVEQYS. The CDR3, as DNA: TGTGCCACCGTGGCCGAGGGGGCTATTGTCGAGCAGTACTCC.

Regarding this clonotype: Relative to the germline gene, one junction end is altered; a read error may explain this. V usage is TRBV11-2 and J usage is TRBJ2-6, with 8 bases aligning to TRBD1. This CDR3 region has 16 residues. Germline V gene data show CDR1 as SGHAT and CDR2 as FQNNGV. CDR3 amino acids: CVSSLWQGAGTNVLTF. Here the CDR3 DNA reads TGTGTCAGCAGCTTATGGCAGGGGGCTGGGACCAACGTCCTGACTTTC.

This clonotype was seen only once. The rearrangement links TRBV11-2 to TRBJ2-7; D not certain. Looked up from germline, CDR1 is SGHAT and CDR2 is FQNNGV. The CDR3 covers 13 residues. This CDR3 is CISSPTVLNEQYF. The DNA of the CDR3 is TGTATCAGCAGCCCTACGGTACTAAACGAGCAGTACTTC.

A note on this clonotype: At one of its ends the junction is not consistent with the germline gene, which may arise from a read error. The CDR3 sequence is CARSQETSGFMGGEHFF. CDR3 nucleotide sequence: TGTGCCAGGAGCCAAGAGACAAGCGGGTTCATGGGCGGTGAGCATTTCTTC. V gene TRBV4-2 combines with J gene TRBJ2-1; D is perhaps TRBD2 (6 bases). The CDR3 sequence is 17 residues long. Germline V gene lookup returns CDR1 LGHNA and CDR2 YNFKEQ.

For this clonotype: The CDR3 end shows no conserved phenylalanine or tryptophan, and so a read error is likely. The rearrangement links TRBV5-5 to TRBJ1-4; perhaps TRBD1 as D (5 bases). The CDR3 totals 16 residues. Germline CDR1 is SGHKS and CDR2 is YYEKEE (reference sequence). CDR3 in DNA: TGTGCTAGCAGCTTGGCCTTTCAGGGCAATAATGAAAAACTGTTTTTG. It codes for CASSLAFQGNNEKLFL.

The chain has TRBV14 and TRBJ2-7; a weak D match, TRBD2 (6 bases). CDR3 length: 16 residues. Per the germline V gene, CDR1 is SGHDN and CDR2 is FVKESK. V gave up 0 bases and J gave up 4 bases, with 16 bases separating them. CDR3 bases: TGTGCCAGCAGCCAAGATACCCTTTCGGGGGTTTACGAGCAGTACTTC. It codes for CASSQDTLSGVYEQYF.

With respect to this clonotype: This may come from a read error, since a much larger clone is one base off. J is TRBJ1-2 and V is TRBV29-1; a weak D match, TRBD1 (5 bases). The CDR3 length is 10 residues. Germline V gene lookup returns CDR1 SQVTM and CDR2 ANQGSEA. The DNA for the CDR3 is TGCAACGTTGACAGCTATGGCTACACCTTC. Its protein is CNVDSYGYTF.

This clonotype has ten or more counts. The chain employs TRBV7-9 and TRBJ2-2, with D unclear. From germline, CDR1 is SEHNR and CDR2 FQNEAQ (reference sequence). This CDR3 is 15 amino acids long. The V gene lost 1 base and the J gene lost 4 bases, with 10 bases spanning the gap. This CDR3 is CASSLEEVGTGELFF. In DNA form, the CDR3 reads TGTGCCAGCAGCTTAGAAGAGGTTGGCACCGGGGAGCTGTTTTTT.

This clonotype was picked up one time. This CDR3 fails to terminate in the conserved phenylalanine or tryptophan, so it likely reflects a read error. The gene calls are TRBV12-3 or TRBV12-4 and TRBJ1-1, with D possibly matching TRBD1 (5 bases). This CDR3 has 14 amino acids. Trimming took off 6 bases at V and 1 base at J, with 12 bases between the two ends. DNA of the CDR3: TGTGCCAGCAGCATGGGACCGCGGAACACTGAAGCTTTCCTT. Residues: CASSMGPRNTEAFL.

This chain connects TRBV11-2 to TRBJ2-7, with D uncertain. With 0 bases removed from V and 3 bases from J, the gap between germline ends came to 18 bases. The V gene's germline CDR1 is SGHAT and CDR2 FQNNGV. The CDR3 has 17 residues. The CDR3 loop is CASSLELIHNSVYEQYF. The CDR3, as DNA: TGTGCCAGCAGCTTAGAACTTATACATAATAGTGTCTACGAGCAGTACTTC.

The chain joins TRBV5-4 to TRBJ2-5; D unclear. There are 11 residues in the CDR3. V lost 6 bases and J lost 3, with 6 bases in between. Germline CDR1 SGHNT, CDR2 YYREEE (reference sequence). The DNA of the CDR3 is TGTGCCAGCACCCGCGAAGAGACCCAGTACTTC. It codes for CASTREETQYF.

As to this clonotype: Since the CDR3 does not end with the conserved phenylalanine or tryptophan, this likely comes from a read error. The CDR3 DNA sequence: TGCGCCAGCAGCCCCCCTCTAGCGGTAGGAGAGACCCAGTACTGC. Its protein product is CASSPPLAVGETQYC. This chain joins TRBV11-1 and TRBJ2-5; the match to TRBD2 covers 7 bases. CDR3 size: 15 residues. CDR1 and CDR2 from the germline V gene are SGHAT and FQDESV (reference sequence).

As for this clonotype: One junction end disagrees with the germline gene, perhaps due to a read error. The chain carries TRBV11-3 and TRBJ2-1; TRBD2 matches at 7 bases. Per germline, CDR1 SGHNT and CDR2 YENEEA. The CDR3 is 16 residues long. Written as DNA, the CDR3 is TGTGCCAGCAGCCTAGACGGCGGGAGCTCCTACAATGAGCAGTTCTTC. Translation gives CASSLDGGSSYNEQFF.

For this clonotype: Relative to the germline gene, one junction end is altered; a read error may explain this. The genes are TRBV11-2 and TRBJ2-7, with a weak D call TRBD2 (6 bases). The CDR3 sequence is 16 residues long. Looked up from germline, CDR1 is SGHAT and CDR2 is FQNNGV. The CDR3 loop is CARSLESGGAYYGQYF. The CDR3 DNA is TGTGCCAGGAGCTTAGAGAGTGGCGGGGCGTACTACGGGCAGTACTTC. Looking up the rest from reference TRBV11-2 and TRBJ2-7 gives the full variable domain: EAGVAQSPRYKIIEKRQSVAFWCNPISGHATLYWYQQILGQGPKLLIQFQNNGVVDDSQLPKDRFSAERLKGVDSTLKIQPAKLEDSAVYLCARSLESGGAYYGQYFGPGTRLTVT.

J is TRBJ2-1 and V is TRBV6-2 or TRBV6-3; 8 positions agree with TRBD1. The CDR3 consists of 13 residues. The trim removed 6 bases at V and 8 bases at J, leaving 6 bases unmatched. Germline CDR1 is MNHEY and CDR2 is SVGEGT. The CDR3, as DNA: TGTGCCAGCAGACTTCCAGGGGGCTATGAGCAGTTCTTC. Its protein product is CASRLPGGYEQFF.

This clonotype was recorded many times. The gene calls are TRBV29-1 and TRBJ2-1, with D perhaps being TRBD1 or TRBD2 (6 bases each). The CDR3 length is 14 residues. V was trimmed by 5 bases and J by 5 bases, leaving 16 bases between them. Germline CDR1 is SQVTM and CDR2 is ANQGSEA. The CDR3: CSVRRGKGNNEQFF. The CDR3, as DNA: TGCAGCGTTCGGAGGGGGAAAGGCAACAATGAGCAGTTCTTC.

This clonotype is medium-sized. The genes are TRBV20-1 and TRBJ1-5; D is undetermined. This CDR3 region has 12 residues. Trimming left V 6 bases short and J 7 bases short, with 13 bases between. Germline lookup yields CDR1 DFQATT and CDR2 SNEGSKA (reference sequence). Written as DNA, the CDR3 is TGCAGTGCAAAGGAAGGATTACAGCCCCAGCATTTT. Translating it yields CSAKEGLQPQHF.

Comment on this clonotype: The junction shows a germline mismatch at one end, possibly a read error. This rearrangement joins TRBV11-2 to TRBJ2-3; D perhaps matches TRBD2 (6 bases). Germline lookup yields CDR1 SGHAT and CDR2 FQNNGV. The CDR3 is 16 residues long. CDR3 DNA sequence: TGTGCCAGCGGCTTAAGGTTAGCGGTCGCCACAGACACGCAGTATTTT. Its protein is CASGLRLAVATDTQYF.

The rearrangement uses TRBV20-1 and TRBJ2-1; 7 bases match TRBD2. The CDR3 length is 15 residues. Germline-derived CDR1 and CDR2 are DFQATT and SNEGSKA (reference sequence). The trim removed 1 base at V and 5 bases at J, leaving 8 bases unmatched. The CDR3: CSARASGTTNNEQFF. CDR3 DNA: TGCAGTGCTAGAGCCTCCGGGACTACCAACAATGAGCAGTTCTTC.

The chain employs TRBV6-1 and TRBJ1-2; D remains ambiguous. V shed 7 bases and J shed 7 bases, with 19 bases lying between them. Germline V CDR1 and CDR2: MNHNS, SASEGT. The CDR3 contains 14 residues. For the CDR3, the DNA is TGTGCCAGCACCGCCACAAGGGAGAGCTGTGGCTACACCTTC. Its protein is CASTATRESCGYTF.